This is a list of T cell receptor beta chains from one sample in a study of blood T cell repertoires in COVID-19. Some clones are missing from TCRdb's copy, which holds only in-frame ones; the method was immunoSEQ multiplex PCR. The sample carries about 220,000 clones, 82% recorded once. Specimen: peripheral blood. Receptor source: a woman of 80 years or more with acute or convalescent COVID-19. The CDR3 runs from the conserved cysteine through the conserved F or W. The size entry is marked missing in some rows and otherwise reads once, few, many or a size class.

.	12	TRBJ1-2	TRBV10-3	CAISGQLYGYTF
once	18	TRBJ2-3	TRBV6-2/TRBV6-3	CASSYSASGGDSTDTQYF
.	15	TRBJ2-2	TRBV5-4	CASSLQGPNTGELFF
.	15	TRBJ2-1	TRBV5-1	CASSLESPSYNEQFF
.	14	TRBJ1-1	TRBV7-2	CASSFDRGDTEAFF
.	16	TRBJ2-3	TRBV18	CASSKMGGASTDTQYF
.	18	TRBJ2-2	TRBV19	CASRVGTSGGANTGELFF
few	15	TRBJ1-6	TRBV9	CASSAETGYNSPLHF
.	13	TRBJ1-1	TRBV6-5	CASSFGRDTEAFF
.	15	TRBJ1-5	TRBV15	CATSREVGRGQPQHF
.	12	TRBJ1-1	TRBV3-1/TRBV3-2	CASSLVNTEAFF
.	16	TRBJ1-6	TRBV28	CASSTGQSSYNSPLHF
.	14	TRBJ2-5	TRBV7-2	CASSGGAGRETQYF
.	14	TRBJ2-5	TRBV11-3	CASSLQTTGETQYF
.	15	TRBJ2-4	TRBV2	CASTPLRSGGNIQYF
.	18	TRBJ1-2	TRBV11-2	CASSPVGGQGALNYGYTF